This entry is about one T cell receptor (beta chain). What antigen it recognizes has not been identified. No quality values exist for individual bases; no much larger clone is one base distant. The time point label, read with the paper, signifies: baseline before first vaccination. Samples from vaccinated people were obtained from the UK trials COV001 and COV002, which included a single-blind randomized controlled phase 2/3 trial of AZD1222 (ChAdOx1 nCoV-19) in healthy adults. For TCRbeta chain sequencing, PBMC samples from trial participants were taken at day 0 and at day 28 after the second dose. CDR1 and CDR2, per the germline V gene, are SGHVS and FNYEAQ. V and J lose 2 bases and 4 bases, and a span of 12 bases separates them. The CDR3 runs 15 residues from the cysteine to the phenylalanine. Only the CDR3 region is kept as DNA, spanning 45 bases read in frame from base 1. The CDR3 regions of human TCRbeta chains were analyzed by immunosequencing. As for the original processing: TCRs in the repertoires were compared against a reference library of SARS-CoV-2-specific TCRs that had been generated with the MIRA antigen-specificity platform. Breadth was defined as the fraction of unique TCRs that were SARS-CoV-2-associated. Depth was defined as the fraction of total T cells that were SARS-CoV-2-associated. Using the MIRA data, every spike-specific TCR was mapped to the spike region that the TCR reacted to and assigned to either a CD4 or a CD8 class. Log10-transformed breadth and depth values were compared by one-way ANOVA with Sidak's multiple comparisons tests. Here the immuneACCESS table is served through TCRdb, limited to in-frame sequences with V and J called. Missing clones are a known gap in these copies; in checked studies unresolved V genes cover under half, and the rest lacks a known reason. V and J calls and clone size are copied from that table; D and trimming were computed from the DNA. The sample yields some 130,000 clones; roughly nine tenths were counted once. The top ten constitute approximately 2.5% of the sample.

This sample was taken from a study of T cell responses to AZD1222 COVID-19 vaccine (dated by TCRdb to the early 2020s). Regarding the complete study: AZD1222 recipients with second doses at about 4 weeks or about 12 weeks were pooled, because spike-specific TCR depth and breadth did not differ between schedules. TCR sequencing was performed for about 240 trial participants, of whom about 200 were given two doses of AZD1222 and approximately 25 were given two doses of MenACWY control vaccine. Trial participants were enrolled by age into subgroups of 18-55, 56-69 and 70-plus years, and around 150, 28 and 57 TCR-sequenced participants, respectively, were included in these subgroups. The investigation overall reported the following: In the small 56-69-year group, the increase in depth fell short of significance, most likely because of low power. Most participants were white British and females outnumbered males, and the authors suggested that clonal diversity may have been underestimated. Because no day 14 peak-response samples were available, the repertoires could be characterized only after the peak T cell response. Only six or seven AZD1222 recipients were SARS-CoV-2 seropositive at baseline, limiting conclusions about previously exposed vaccinees. Spike-specific TCR breadth and depth rose significantly after two AZD1222 doses compared with day 0 and with MenACWY recipients. Vaccine-associated CD4 TCRs spanned the whole spike protein, with dominant responses in regions 160-218 and 743-854. Epitopes outside the regions mutated in the B.1.351 and B.1.1.7 variants were reportedly recognized by nearly half of the unique spike-specific TCRs.

In this chain, TRBV7-6 is recombined with TRBJ1-5, with a weak D call of TRBD1 (6 bases match). This TCR derives from an adult in good health. Sample: peripheral blood, taken on day 0 of AZD1222 vaccination. The sequence in DNA is TGTGCCAGCAGCTTAAGCGGGGGGGCGAATCAGCCCCAGCATTTT. Translated, it gives CASSLSGGANQPQHF. Here the CDR3 is joined to the reference TRBV7-6 and TRBJ1-5 genes, and the full variable domain is: GAGVSQSPRYKVTKRGQDVALRCDPISGHVSLYWYRQALGQGPEFLTYFNYEAQQDKSGLPNDRFSAERPEGSISTLTIQRTEQRDSAMYRCASSLSGGANQPQHFGDGTRLSIL.